These 29 T cell receptor beta chains were sequenced from one sample in a study of blood T cell repertoires in COVID-19. Libraries were prepared by immunoSEQ multiplex PCR; TCRdb keeps only in-frame clonotypes and omits some of them. In the table there are approximately 83,000 clones, approximately 91% of which are singletons. The sample taken for sequencing was peripheral blood. The receptor source for this set is a man in his 70s with acute or convalescent COVID-19.

The J gene is TRBJ2-2, the V gene TRBV3-1 (or the pseudogene TRBV3-2); TRBD2 aligns across 7 bases. The V gene's germline CDR1 is LGHDT and CDR2 YNNKEL (reference sequence). The CDR3 is made up of 15 amino acids. V lost 0 bases to trimming and J lost 8 bases; unmatched junction nucleotides: 6. CDR3 sequence: CASSQELSSGGELFF. In DNA form, the CDR3 reads TGTGCCAGCAGCCAAGAGTTGTCTAGCGGTGGGGAGCTGTTTTTT.

The rearrangement links TRBV24-1 to TRBJ1-1; 7 bases line up with TRBD1. With V trimmed by 3 bases and J by 3 bases, 12 bases remained unmatched. Germline CDR1 is KGHDR and CDR2 is SFDVKD. The CDR3 spans 17 residues. The CDR3 DNA is TGTGCCACCAGTGATCCGTTAGACAAACAGGGGCACACTGAAGCTTTCTTT. It is translated as CATSDPLDKQGHTEAFF.

The chain links TRBV19 to TRBJ2-1, with 7 bases matching TRBD1. Germline values: CDR1 LNHDA, CDR2 SQIVND (reference sequence). V was pared by 4 bases and J by 0 bases, with 9 bases of the junction left unmatched. The CDR3 sequence is 17 residues long. The CDR3 DNA follows: TGTGCCAGTAGTACCCGGACAGGTGAGAGCTCCTACAATGAGCAGTTCTTC. It specifies CASSTRTGESSYNEQFF.

There are a few counts of this clone. The V and J genes are TRBV3-1 (or the pseudogene TRBV3-2) and TRBJ2-2; weak D call: TRBD2 (5 bases). Germline CDR1 and CDR2: LGHDT and YNNKEL (reference sequence). The CDR3 covers 13 residues. Trimming cost V 1 base and J 7 bases, with 7 bases left between them. CDR3 sequence (DNA): TGTGCCAGCAGCCAAGGGGCGGGCGGGGAGCTGTTTTTT. It specifies CASSQGAGGELFF.

The rearrangement joins TRBV28 to TRBJ1-1; possible D gene TRBD1, 5 bases. Trimming took 4 bases from V and 10 from J, leaving 13 bases between them. The CDR3 length is 12 residues. Germline-derived CDR1 and CDR2 are MDHEN and SYDVKM. CDR3 bases: TGTGCCAGCAGTTCGTCCCCGGGGGTAGCTTTCTTT. Protein product: CASSSSPGVAFF. Filled out from reference TRBV28 and TRBJ1-1, the complete variable domain reads DVKVTQSSRYLVKRTGEKVFLECVQDMDHENMFWYRQDPGLGLRLIYFSYDVKMKEKGDIPEGYSVSREKKERFSLILESASTNQTSMYLCASSSSPGVAFFGQGTRLTVV.

V is TRBV24-1 and J is TRBJ1-2; TRBD1 might be the D (6 bases). The V end was cut by 4 bases, the J end by 4 bases, with 12 bases between. Germline V lookup: CDR1 KGHDR, CDR2 SFDVKD. The CDR3 totals 14 residues. As DNA, the CDR3 is TGTGCCACCAGTGAGGGGGGGCTAGGCTATGGCTACACCTTC. This gives the protein CATSEGGLGYGYTF.

The genes are TRBV18 and TRBJ1-5; 7 bases line up with TRBD1. V shed 3 bases, J shed 3 bases, and the junction held 5 bases outside the gene matches. The germline gives CDR1 KGHSH, CDR2 LQKENI. The CDR3 is 15 amino acids. DNA for the CDR3: TGTGCCAGCTCACCCACGGGACAGATCAATCAGCCCCAGCATTTT. Protein product: CASSPTGQINQPQHF. The whole variable domain, filled in from reference TRBV18 and TRBJ1-5, reads NAGVMQNPRHLVRRRGQEARLRCSPMKGHSHVYWYRQLPEEGLKFMVYLQKENIIDESGMPKERFSAEFPKEGPSILRIQQVVRGDSAAYFCASSPTGQINQPQHFGDGTRLSIL.

The V call is TRBV7-9, the J call TRBJ1-4, with D maybe TRBD1 (5 bases). Germline V gene sequence: CDR1 SEHNR, CDR2 FQNEAQ (reference sequence). The CDR3 length is 16 residues. The V gene lost 5 bases and the J gene lost 7 bases, with 20 bases spanning the gap. The CDR3 DNA sequence: TGTGCCAGCAGCCCCACCCTAGTGGGGGGGGGTGAAAAACTGTTTTTT. It translates to CASSPTLVGGGEKLFF.

V gene TRBV4-1 combines with J gene TRBJ1-1; a weak D match, TRBD1 (6 bases). CDR3 length: 16 amino acids. V was trimmed by 6 bases and J by 0 bases, leaving 17 bases between them. Germline V gives CDR1 MGHRA, CDR2 YSYEKL. In DNA form, the CDR3 reads TGCGCCAGCAGTCACCATCAGGGGCGAATGAACACTGAAGCTTTCTTT. This translates into CASSHHQGRMNTEAFF.

The chain employs TRBV18 and TRBJ2-1, with TRBD2 matching over 10 bases. J was trimmed by 2 bases and V by 6 bases; bases with no gene match: 7. Germline CDR1 and CDR2: KGHSH and LQKENI. This CDR3 contains 16 residues. CDR3 DNA sequence: TGTGCCAGCTCTCGGGGGCTAGCGGGAGCCTACAATGAGCAGTTCTTC. This sequence encodes CASSRGLAGAYNEQFF.

This clone was seen only once. The same CDR3 arises from other DNA sequences in this sample as well. The chain uses TRBV3-1 (or the pseudogene TRBV3-2) and TRBJ1-6; TRBD1 matches at 7 bases. This CDR3 spans 14 amino acids. Trimming at V came to 1 base and at J to 6 bases, leaving 0 bases not matched to a gene. The germline V gene has CDR1 LGHDT and CDR2 YNNKEL (reference sequence). The CDR3 DNA reads as TGTGCCAGCAGCCAAGGACAGGGTAATTCACCCCTCCACTTT. It is translated as CASSQGQGNSPLHF.

The chain uses TRBV27 and TRBJ1-1; 10 nucleotides line up with TRBD1. Germline lookup yields CDR1 MNHEY and CDR2 SMNVEV (reference sequence). V trimming: 6 bases; J trimming: 4 bases; junction bases outside the gene matches: 8. This CDR3 has 15 residues. CDR3 nucleotide sequence: TGTGCCAGCAGCCCCACGGGACAGGGGCGCACTGAAGCTTTCTTT. It is translated as CASSPTGQGRTEAFF.

The V gene is TRBV28, the J gene TRBJ1-1; D uncertain. CDR1 and CDR2 (germline): MDHEN, SYDVKM. Trimming took 2 bases from V and 1 from J, leaving 8 bases between them. This CDR3 spans 14 amino acids. The CDR3, as DNA: TGTGCCAGCAGTTTAGCGAGTCGGAACACTGAAGCTTTCTTT. Its protein product is CASSLASRNTEAFF.

The chain is built from TRBV19 and TRBJ1-1; 7 nucleotides match TRBD1. V was pared by 6 bases and J by 7 bases, with 8 bases of the junction left unmatched. Germline V gene lookup returns CDR1 LNHDA and CDR2 SQIVND (reference sequence). The CDR3 extends over 13 amino acids. CDR3 coding DNA: TGTGCCAGTAGCCAAAGGGACAGAGATGAAGCTTTCTTT. Its protein is CASSQRDRDEAFF.

The V call is TRBV5-1, the J call TRBJ1-1; no definite D call. This CDR3 is built from 12 residues. CDR1 SGHRS and CDR2 YFSETQ come from the germline V gene. V lost 4 bases and J 2 bases, leaving 6 bases between the germline ends. CDR3: CASSGENTEAFF. CDR3 nucleotides: TGCGCCAGCAGCGGAGAAAACACTGAAGCTTTCTTT.

The rearrangement links TRBV5-1 to TRBJ2-1, with D uncertain. V was trimmed by 4 bases and J by 0 bases, leaving 11 bases between them. Germline V gives CDR1 SGHRS, CDR2 YFSETQ. CDR3 size: 15 residues. CDR3 bases: TGCGCCAGCAGCCTAAGACTGAGCTCCTACAATGAGCAGTTCTTC. This codes for CASSLRLSSYNEQFF.

The sample holds a few counts of this clone. The chain has TRBV7-2 and TRBJ2-2, with 15 nucleotides matching TRBD2. Losses at the gene ends were 5 bases for V and 6 bases for J; bases not matched to a gene: 4. In germline, CDR1 is SGHTA, CDR2 FQGNSA. The CDR3 extends over 16 amino acids. The DNA for the CDR3 is TGTGCCAGCAGCCCGCGGACTAGCGGGGGGGCCGGGGAGCTGTTTTTT. This translates into CASSPRTSGGAGELFF.

This clone was recorded a few times. This rearrangement joins TRBV7-2 to TRBJ1-1, with a weak D call TRBD1 (5 bases). Germline V gene lookup returns CDR1 SGHTA and CDR2 FQGNSA. This CDR3 is built from 14 residues. The V and J ends lost 7 bases and 0 bases respectively, with 12 bases between them. In DNA form, the CDR3 reads TGTGCCAGCACCTGGGGGAGGATGAACACTGAAGCTTTCTTT. Translation: CASTWGRMNTEAFF. The entire variable domain, with the rest obtained from reference TRBV7-2 and TRBJ1-1, is as follows: GAGVSQSPSNKVTEKGKDVELRCDPISGHTALYWYRQSLGQGLEFLIYFQGNSAPDKSGLPSDRFSAERTGGSVSTLTIQRTQQEDSAVYLCASTWGRMNTEAFFGQGTRLTVV.

The V and J genes are TRBV29-1 and TRBJ1-5; D possibly corresponds to TRBD1 (5 bases). V lost 4 bases and J lost 4, with 11 bases in between. Germline loops: CDR1 SQVTM, CDR2 ANQGSEA. The CDR3 length is 13 residues. CDR3 in amino acids: CSVAEGRNQPQHF. CDR3 DNA: TGCAGCGTTGCGGAGGGGAGAAATCAGCCCCAGCATTTT. The full variable domain, completed using reference TRBV29-1 and TRBJ1-5, is SAVISQKPSRDICQRGTSLTIQCQVDSQVTMMFWYRQQPGQSLTLIATANQGSEATYESGFVIDKFPISRPNLTFSTLTVSNMSPEDSSIYLCSVAEGRNQPQHFGDGTRLSIL.

The genes are TRBV19 and TRBJ1-6; 7 bases align to TRBD1. J gave up 4 bases and V 8 bases, and 5 bases lay outside the gene matches. The CDR3 contains 14 residues. Germline V CDR1 and CDR2: LNHDA, SQIVND (reference sequence). In DNA, the CDR3 is TGTGCCAGTCGGACGGGACAGTATAATTCACCCCTCCACTTT. Its translation is CASRTGQYNSPLHF.

This clone has a single count. The rearrangement uses TRBV27 and TRBJ1-6; a weak D match, TRBD1 (5 bases). CDR3 length: 15 residues. Trimming took off 8 bases at V and 5 bases at J, with 16 bases between the two ends. CDR1 MNHEY and CDR2 SMNVEV come from the germline V gene (reference sequence). The CDR3 bases are TGTGCCAGCCTTCCAGGGATCTTTGATAATTCACCCCTCCACTTT. Translation gives CASLPGIFDNSPLHF.

The V call is TRBV5-4, the J call TRBJ2-7, with D tentatively TRBD2 (6 bases). CDR3 length: 14 amino acids. Trimming removed 0 bases at V and 6 bases at J, with 13 bases between. Germline V gene data show CDR1 as SGHNT and CDR2 as YYREEE (reference sequence). CDR3 in amino acids: CASSLAGRGFEQYF. CDR3 bases: TGTGCCAGCAGCTTGGCGGGCCGGGGGTTCGAGCAGTACTTC.

The chain couples TRBV5-4 to TRBJ2-1, with 14 nucleotides matching TRBD2. CDR1 and CDR2 from the germline V gene are SGHNT and YYREEE (reference sequence). This CDR3 is built from 16 residues. V lost 0 bases to trimming and J lost 5 bases; unmatched junction nucleotides: 1. The CDR3 bases are TGTGCCAGCAGCTTGGGGGGACTAGCGGGAGACAATGAGCAGTTCTTC. Translated, it gives CASSLGGLAGDNEQFF.

A single count supports this clone. This rearrangement joins TRBV7-9 to TRBJ2-5; D remains ambiguous. CDR1 SEHNR and CDR2 FQNEAQ come from the germline V gene (reference sequence). The CDR3 spans 14 residues. V gave up 3 bases and J gave up 3 bases, with 11 bases separating them. The CDR3 DNA reads as TGTGCCAGCAGCTTGGTCCCCCAGAAAGAGACCCAGTACTTC. Translation: CASSLVPQKETQYF.

The V and J genes are TRBV7-2 and TRBJ2-7; TRBD2 agrees at 9 bases. The CDR3 is 15 amino acids. CDR1 and CDR2 (germline): SGHTA, FQGNSA. The V and J ends lost 0 bases and 1 base, in that order; junction bases with no gene match: 1. Here the CDR3 reads CASSLAAGGSYEQYF. CDR3 sequence (DNA): TGTGCCAGCAGCTTAGCAGCGGGAGGATCCTACGAGCAGTACTTC.

This rearrangement joins TRBV10-3 to TRBJ1-5; no firm D call. Germline V gene data show CDR1 as ENHRY and CDR2 as SYGVKD. Trimming shortened V by 2 bases and J by 5 bases, and 4 bases separated the two germline ends. The CDR3 spans 12 residues. The CDR3 nucleotides are TGTGCCATCAGTGAGCCCTATCAGCCCCAGCATTTT. This gives the protein CAISEPYQPQHF.

This clone is a singleton in its sample. The chain has TRBV11-2 and TRBJ2-7; maybe TRBD1 (5 bases). The CDR3 length is 15 residues. V lost 5 bases and J lost 3, with 17 bases in between. Germline V gene lookup returns CDR1 SGHAT and CDR2 FQNNGV. The CDR3 region has the DNA TGTGCCAGCAGCATAACCACAGGCCAATACTACGAGCAGTACTTC. It translates to CASSITTGQYYEQYF. The entire variable domain, with the rest obtained from reference TRBV11-2 and TRBJ2-7, is as follows: EAGVAQSPRYKIIEKRQSVAFWCNPISGHATLYWYQQILGQGPKLLIQFQNNGVVDDSQLPKDRFSAERLKGVDSTLKIQPAKLEDSAVYLCASSITTGQYYEQYFGPGTRLTVT.

This clone has a single count. The V call is TRBV3-1 (or the pseudogene TRBV3-2), the J call TRBJ2-7; D is undetermined. The germline CDR1 and CDR2 sequences are LGHDT and YNNKEL (reference sequence). The CDR3 is made up of 16 amino acids. Deletions cut 0 bases from V and 0 bases from J, with 12 bases between. The CDR3 nucleotides are TGTGCCAGCAGCCAAGAAGGATACCCTAGCTCCTACGAGCAGTACTTC. This codes for CASSQEGYPSSYEQYF.

The chain links TRBV27 to TRBJ1-3, with D maybe TRBD1 (6 bases). Trimming cost V 3 bases and J 4 bases, with 10 bases left between them. The germline gives CDR1 MNHEY, CDR2 SMNVEV (reference sequence). This CDR3 contains 14 residues. CDR3 in amino acids: CASSLGAKGNTIYF. CDR3 bases: TGTGCCAGCAGTTTGGGGGCGAAAGGAAACACCATATATTTT.